Sequencing of this TCR beta chain was carried out in a study of regulatory T cells in long-lasting Graves disease. This clonotype was observed at least ten times. Time point defined: newly diagnosed GD, antithyroid drugs for less than 3 months. PBMC RNA served as the TCR library source. Combining iRepertoire HTBI primers with Arm-PCR of CDR3 regions, the authors built TCR beta libraries. One entry per CDR3 protein results from TCRdb running MiXCR on the multiplex PCR reads. The table lists around 450,000 distinct CDR3 sequences, about 15% of them singletons. These data also featured in a second study, about T cells in Graves' hyperthyroidism and ophthalmopathy.

The TCR comes from a woman younger than 45 with Graves disease. The source material was peripheral blood mononuclear cells (PBMCs), sampled at new diagnosis, from a patient treated with antithyroid drugs.

CDR3 bases: TGTGCCAGCAGCCCTAAGGACAGGAGCTCCTACGAGCAGTACTTC. Its protein product is CASSPKDRSSYEQYF. The gene calls are TRBV7-9 and TRBJ2-7, with TRBD1 matching 7 bases. The V segment lost 5 bases and the J segment 0 bases; nucleotides outside the gene matches: 7. The germline V gene has CDR1 SEHNR and CDR2 FQNEAQ (reference sequence). CDR3 length: 15 amino acids.